The clone carrying this TCR beta chain was detected a few times. Germline CDR1 LNHDA, CDR2 SQIVND (reference sequence). V was pared by 5 bases and J by 7 bases, with 14 bases between. The CDR3 runs 13 residues. In the authors' workflow: Amplification with reference gene primers provided the estimates of nucleated cell counts. Clones were read by immunoSEQ multiplex PCR, and TCRdb kept only the in-frame ones, dropping some. Clone size and the V and J calls come from that table; the DNA yielded D and trimming. The table records about 180,000 clones, roughly 78% of them present only once. The record originates from a study of blood T cell repertoires in COVID-19. Whole-study context: Both acute and convalescent COVID-19 samples were obtained from the United States, Italy and Spain. The analysed material was cDNA or gDNA that came from T cells, B-cell-depleted T cells, or PBMCs.

Sequenced: peripheral blood. This receptor was obtained from a man in his 70s with active or convalescent COVID-19. The chain couples TRBV19 to TRBJ1-2; D ambiguous. The CDR3 loop reads CASSSDINGGYTF. The CDR3 DNA follows: TGTGCCAGTAGTTCCGACATCAATGGTGGCTACACCTTC. The entire variable domain, with the rest obtained from reference TRBV19 and TRBJ1-2, is as follows: DGGITQSPKYLFRKEGQNVTLSCEQNLNHDAMYWYRQDPGQGLRLIYYSQIVNDFQKGDIAEGYSVSREKKESFPLTVTSAQKNPTAFYLCASSSDINGGYTFGSGTRLTVV.